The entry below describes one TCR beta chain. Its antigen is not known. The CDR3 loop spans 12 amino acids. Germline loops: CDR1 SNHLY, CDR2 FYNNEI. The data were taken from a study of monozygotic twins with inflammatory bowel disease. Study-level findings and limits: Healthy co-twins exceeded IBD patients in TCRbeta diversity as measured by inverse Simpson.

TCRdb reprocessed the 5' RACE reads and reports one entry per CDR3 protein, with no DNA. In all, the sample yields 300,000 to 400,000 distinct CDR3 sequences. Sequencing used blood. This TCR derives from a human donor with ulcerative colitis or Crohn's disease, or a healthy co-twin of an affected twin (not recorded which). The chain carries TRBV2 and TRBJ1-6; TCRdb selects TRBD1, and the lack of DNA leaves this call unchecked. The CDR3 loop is CASKGARSPLHF.